This T cell receptor beta chain was sequenced in a study of blood T cell repertoires in COVID-19. At the level of the study: COVID-19 samples collected from the United States, Italy and Spain covered acute and convalescent phases.

Sequenced by immunoSEQ multiplex PCR; TCRdb stores in-frame clones only, minus some. The data hold about 170,000 clones, with over 80% observed a single time. Germline V gene sequence: CDR1 SEHNR, CDR2 FQNEAQ (reference sequence). With 3 bases clipped from V and 6 bases from J, the junction kept 7 bases outside the gene matches. The CDR3 consists of 14 residues. The study recruited people aged roughly 18 to 95 years across 24 US areas. Two negative PCRs, clearance, or symptom resolution characterized the recovered Cohort 3 donors. The source is a woman between 50 and 59 years old who had recovered from COVID-19. The chain couples TRBV7-9 to TRBJ1-2; 7 bases match TRBD1. The sequencing sample was made of PBMCs or T cells enriched from blood (not recorded which). In nucleotides, the CDR3 is TGTGCCAGCAGCTTGGCCGACAGGGTCGATGGCTACACCTTC. The encoded protein is CASSLADRVDGYTF.